A selection of T cell receptor beta chains follows, all from one sample in a study of identical twins' blood T cells. TCRdb itself ran the 5' RACE reads through MiXCR, one entry per CDR3 protein. The sample shows a few hundred thousand distinct CDR3 sequences, roughly 27% of them seen only once. The specimen was PBMCs. These receptors were obtained from a woman aged 18 to 55 in good health. The CDR3 runs from the conserved cysteine through the conserved F or W. A D gene is named only where the DNA matches it firmly. Size is omitted from some rows. Given values are once, few, many or a class for expanded clones.

>TRBJ1-1|-|TRBD1|TRBV4-3
TGCGCCAGCAGTGGGGGGAGGGGGCTCGGAACTTTCTTT
CASSGGRGLGTFF
>TRBJ2-2|few|TRBD2|TRBV10-3
TGTGCCATCAGGCCGGGACTAGCGACCGGGGAGCTGTTTTTT
CAIRPGLATGELFF
>TRBJ2-1|few|-|TRBV25-1
TGTGCCAGCAGTGAATATTTAGGATCACGCTACAATGAGCAGTTCTTC
CASSEYLGSRYNEQFF
>TRBJ1-4|-|-|TRBV18
TGTGCCAGCTCACCAGGGTGGGGTGAAAAACTGTTTTTT
CASSPGWGEKLFF
>TRBJ2-7|few|-|TRBV9
TGTGCCAGCAGCCCTCCGTCCGGCGAGCAGTACTTC
CASSPPSGEQYF
>TRBJ1-2|-|-|TRBV7-9
TGTGCCGGGGCCCGCGGATCCGACTATGGCTACACCTTC
CAGARGSDYGYTF
>TRBJ2-7|-|-|TRBV20-1
TGCAGTGCTAGTTCCGGACAATCCTACGAGCAGTACTTC
CSASSGQSYEQYF
>TRBJ1-6|-|TRBD1|TRBV2
TGTGCCAGCAAATTTGACAGGGAAAATTCACCCCTCCACTTT
CASKFDRENSPLHF
>TRBJ1-2|medium-sized|TRBD1|TRBV2
TGTGCCAGCAGTGAAGCGGGGACAGGAAACTATGGCTACACCTTC
CASSEAGTGNYGYTF
>TRBJ2-1|few|TRBD2|TRBV19
TGTGCCAGTAGTATGCTGGCGGGAGCGGTCTACAATGAGCAGTTCTTC
CASSMLAGAVYNEQFF
>TRBJ1-2|few|-|TRBV12-3/TRBV12-4
TGTGCCAGCAGTTTGCGGGGGTTAGGCTATGGCTACACCTTC
CASSLRGLGYGYTF
>TRBJ2-6|-|-|TRBV11-2
TGTGCCAGCAGCTGGCCTCCTTTAAAGGCATCTGGGGCCAACGTCCTGACTTTC
CASSWPPLKASGANVLTF
>TRBJ1-1|many|-|TRBV6-1
TGTGCCAGCAGTGAAACCCCCTCAATGGGAGCTTTCTTT
CASSETPSMGAFF
>TRBJ2-4|few|-|TRBV6-2/TRBV6-3
TGTGCCAGCAGCCGTACCAGCGGTTTCGAGGAGTACTTC
CASSRTSGFEEYF
>TRBJ2-1|few|-|TRBV29-1
TGCAGTCACTTAAGGGACAACTCCTACAATGAGCAGTTCTTC
CSHLRDNSYNEQFF
>TRBJ1-1|-|-|TRBV7-2
TGTGCCAGCAGCGAGTTAACCGGGGGGAACACTGAAGCTTTCTTT
CASSELTGGNTEAFF
>TRBJ2-2|-|TRBD2|TRBV2
TGTGCCAGCAGGCGGGACTACAGCGGGGAGCTGTTTTTT
CASRRDYSGELFF
>TRBJ2-1|-|-|TRBV12-3/TRBV12-4
TGTGCCAGCAGTTTACTCAGGGGCTGGGAGCAGTTCTTC
CASSLLRGWEQFF
>TRBJ2-3|-|-|TRBV18
TGTGCCAGCTCACCACATCCCACAGATACGCAGTATTTT
CASSPHPTDTQYF
>TRBJ1-5|-|-|TRBV7-8
TGTGCCAGCAGCCCCCTAGGGGTCGGGAATCAGCCCCAGCATTTT
CASSPLGVGNQPQHF
>TRBJ2-2|-|-|TRBV7-9
TGTGCCAGCAGCTCATGGGAGAGGGGCAACACCGGGGAGCTGTTTTTT
CASSSWERGNTGELFF
>TRBJ2-7|-|TRBD1|TRBV5-1
TGCGCCGGCAGCTTTGACAGGGTGTCCCACGAGCAGTACTTC
CAGSFDRVSHEQYF
>TRBJ2-1|few|-|TRBV6-4
TGTGCCAGGGGTGACTGCTCCTACAATGAGCAGTTCTTC
CARGDCSYNEQFF
>TRBJ2-2|few|-|TRBV19
TGTGCCAGTACTAGAACCGGGGAGCTGTTTTTT
CASTRTGELFF
>TRBJ1-1|many|-|TRBV6-2/TRBV6-3
TGTGCCAGCAGTTACTCGCTGGATCGGGGCACTGAAGCTTTCTTT
CASSYSLDRGTEAFF
>TRBJ1-4|few|TRBD1|TRBV7-6
TGTGCCAGCAGCTTGACAGGGGGCCCTAATGAAAAACTGTTTTTT
CASSLTGGPNEKLFF
>TRBJ2-6|-|-|TRBV3-1
TGTGTCAGCAGCCAAGTGTCGGGCAGTGGTTCCTTTGGGGCCAACGTCCTGACTTTC
CVSSQVSGSGSFGANVLTF
>TRBJ1-5|few|TRBD1|TRBV29-1
TGCAGCGTTAGGACAGGAGATAGCAATCAGCCCCAGCATTTT
CSVRTGDSNQPQHF
>TRBJ2-4|-|-|TRBV2
TGTGCCAGCAGTCTCACTGCCAAAGACATTCAGTACTTC
CASSLTAKDIQYF
>TRBJ1-1|-|-|TRBV12-3/TRBV12-4
TGTGCCAGCAGTTTAACCGGGAAAGACGAAGCTTTCTTT
CASSLTGKDEAFF
>TRBJ1-3|many|TRBD1|TRBV6-5
TGTGCCAGCAGTTACTCGATACAGGGGGCAATAGGAAACACCATATATTTT
CASSYSIQGAIGNTIYF
>TRBJ1-2|-|-|TRBV28
TGTGCCAGCAGTTTTAAGGGGCTATATGGCTACACCTTC
CASSFKGLYGYTF
>TRBJ1-3|-|-|TRBV9
TGTGCCAGCAGCCAGACAGCCGTCTCTGGAAACACCATATATTTT
CASSQTAVSGNTIYF
>TRBJ2-3|few|-|TRBV20-1
TGCAGTGCTAGAGATGGAAGGGAAGGCACAGATACGCAGTATTTT
CSARDGREGTDTQYF
>TRBJ2-7|few|-|TRBV6-2/TRBV6-3
TGTGCCAGCAGTTACCCGGGCGATACGACCTACGAGCAGTACTTC
CASSYPGDTTYEQYF
>TRBJ2-7|-|-|TRBV29-1
TGCAGCGTTACCCTATCATCGGGTTCCCACGAGCAGTACTTC
CSVTLSSGSHEQYF
>TRBJ2-1|many|-|TRBV2
TGTGCCAGCAGTGATTATGGGGAGCAGTTCTTC
CASSDYGEQFF
>TRBJ1-5|many|-|TRBV20-1
TGCAGTGCTAGGAGTGGGACCGCTGCTCAGCCCCAGCATTTT
CSARSGTAAQPQHF
>TRBJ1-5|-|-|TRBV27
TGTGCCAGCAGTGGCTTGAATCAGCCCCAGCATTTT
CASSGLNQPQHF
>TRBJ1-2|-|-|TRBV29-1
TGCAGCGTTGAAGGAACCGGCTATGGCCACACCTTC
CSVEGTGYGHTF
>TRBJ2-3|few|-|TRBV7-9
TGTGCCAGCAGCTTTGGCCGCGGAGCCCAAAGCACAGATACGCAGTATTTT
CASSFGRGAQSTDTQYF
>TRBJ1-1|few|TRBD1|TRBV4-1
TGCGCCAGCAGCCAAGACGGACAGGGACGCACTGAAACTTTCTTT
CASSQDGQGRTETFF
>TRBJ1-2|few|-|TRBV29-1
TGCAGCGTTGCAGGGAATGGCTACACCTTC
CSVAGNGYTF
>TRBJ2-2|few|TRBD2|TRBV20-1
TGCAGTGCTTCCCTAGCGGGAGTAGTCGGGGAGCTGTTTTTT
CSASLAGVVGELFF
>TRBJ1-2|few|-|TRBV27
TGTGCCAGCAGTTTATCAGGAGGTTTCGGCGGCTACACCTTC
CASSLSGGFGGYTF
>TRBJ2-1|many|TRBD2|TRBV2
TGTGCCAGCAGCCCCCAGACTAGCCTGGATGAGCAGTTCTTC
CASSPQTSLDEQFF
>TRBJ1-1|once|-|TRBV7-6
TGTGCCAGCAGCCTGGGACCAAACGCTGAAGCTTTCTTT
CASSLGPNAEAFF
>TRBJ1-2|few|-|TRBV6-2/TRBV6-3
TGTGCCAGCAGATACCTCAAGGGGTCCCATCAGAGGACCGGAAACTATGGCTACACCTTC
CASRYLKGSHQRTGNYGYTF
>TRBJ2-1|-|-|TRBV11-2
TGTGCCAGCAGCTACCGCGGTTATGAGCAGTTCTTC
CASSYRGYEQFF
>TRBJ2-5|-|TRBD2|TRBV19
TGTGCCAGTAGTATCGGCGGGAGGATGGAGACCCAGTACTTC
CASSIGGRMETQYF
>TRBJ2-7|few|-|TRBV7-9
TGTACCAGCAGCTTAGGGCTAGCGCGGACGGAAGAGCAGTACTTC
CTSSLGLARTEEQYF
>TRBJ2-2|-|TRBD2|TRBV6-2/TRBV6-3
TGTGCCAGCAGTTACTCGGGACTAGCGGGCACCGGGGAGCTGTTTTTT
CASSYSGLAGTGELFF
>TRBJ2-5|-|-|TRBV28
TGTGCCAGCGACAAGGCGAGCACCCAGTACTTC
CASDKASTQYF
>TRBJ2-2|few|TRBD1|TRBV6-5
TGTGCCAGCAGTTTGACAGGGATCGTACAGAACACCGGGGAGCTGTTTTTT
CASSLTGIVQNTGELFF
>TRBJ1-5|-|-|TRBV10-2
TGCGCCAGCAGTGAGGAATTTGGGAATCGGCCCCAGCATTTT
CASSEEFGNRPQHF
>TRBJ1-3|-|-|TRBV18
TGTGCCAGCTCGTCTGCCGCAAGCACCTCTGGAAACACCATATATTTT
CASSSAASTSGNTIYF
>TRBJ2-2|many|-|TRBV7-9
TGTGCCAGCAGCATAGACAGTGGGAACACCGGGGAGCTGTTTTTT
CASSIDSGNTGELFF
>TRBJ2-3|few|-|TRBV20-1
TGCAGTGCTAGAGTTAGACTCACCACAGATACGCAGTATTTT
CSARVRLTTDTQYF
>TRBJ2-5|once|-|TRBV20-1
TGCAGTGCTAGTCGCGGGGAGTTGTTTGAGACCCAGTACTTC
CSASRGELFETQYF